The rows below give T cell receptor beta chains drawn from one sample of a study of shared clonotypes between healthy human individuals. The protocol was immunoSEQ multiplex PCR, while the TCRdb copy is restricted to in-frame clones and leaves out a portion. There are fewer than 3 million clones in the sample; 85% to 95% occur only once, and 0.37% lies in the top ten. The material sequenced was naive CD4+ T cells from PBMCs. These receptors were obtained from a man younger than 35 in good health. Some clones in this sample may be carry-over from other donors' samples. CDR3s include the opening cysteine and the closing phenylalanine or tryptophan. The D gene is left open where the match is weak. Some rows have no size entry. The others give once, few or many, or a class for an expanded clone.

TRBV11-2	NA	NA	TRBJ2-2	TGTGCCAGCAGCTTAACACCTAACACCGGGGAGCTGTTTTTT	CASSLTPNTGELFF
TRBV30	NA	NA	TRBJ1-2	TGTGCCTGGAGTTCAGGCCCCTATGGCTACACCTTC	CAWSSGPYGYTF
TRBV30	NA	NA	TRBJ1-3	TGTGCCTGGAAGGTCCCATCGCTCTCTGGAAACACCATATATTTT	CAWKVPSLSGNTIYF
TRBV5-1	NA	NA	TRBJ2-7	TGCGCCAGCGCCCGTGGGGCCCGCTCTTACGAGCAGTACTTC	CASARGARSYEQYF
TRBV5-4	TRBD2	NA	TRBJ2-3	TGTGCCAGCAGCACAACTAGCGGACCGGGCACAGATACGCAGTATTTT	CASSTTSGPGTDTQYF
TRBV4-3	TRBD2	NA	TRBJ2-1	TGCGCCAGCAGCCAAAGGACTAGCGGGAGAAGTGGGGCCTACAATGAGCAGTTCTTC	CASSQRTSGRSGAYNEQFF
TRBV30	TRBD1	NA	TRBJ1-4	TGTGCCTGGAGTGGGGGACAGGGAAATGAAAAACTGTTTTTT	CAWSGGQGNEKLFF
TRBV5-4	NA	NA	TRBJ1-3	TGTGCCAGCAGCTATGGACAACATCCTGGAAACACCATATATTTT	CASSYGQHPGNTIYF
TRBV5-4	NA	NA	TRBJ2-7	TGTGCCAGCAGCTTGGGTATCATTCTTTGGGGAATTGAGCAGTACTTC	CASSLGIILWGIEQYF
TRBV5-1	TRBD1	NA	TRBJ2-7	TGCGCCAGCTCGGGACAGGGCGCCTTGTACGAGCAGTACTTC	CASSGQGALYEQYF
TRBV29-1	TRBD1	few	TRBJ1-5	TGCAGCGTTGAGGGAGGGGGCGGACAGCCCCAGCATTTT	CSVEGGGGQPQHF
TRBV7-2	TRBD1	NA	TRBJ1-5	TGTGCCAGCAGCTTAGGGGGCTCCGGGACAGCGGTGCCCCAGCATTTT	CASSLGGSGTAVPQHF
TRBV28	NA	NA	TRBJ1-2	TGTGCCAGCAGTTTACCGGAGGGGGTTGGGTATGGCTACACCTTC	CASSLPEGVGYGYTF
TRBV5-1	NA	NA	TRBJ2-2	TGCGCCAGCACCAGGCCTGCGAACACCGGGGAGCTGTTTTTT	CASTRPANTGELFF
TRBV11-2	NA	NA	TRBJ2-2	TGTGCCAGCAGCCCACTCCCCGCCGGGAGGGAGCTGTTTTTT	CASSPLPAGRELFF
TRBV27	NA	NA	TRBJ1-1	TGTGCCAGCAGTTCCCTGGGGGGAGGAACTGAAGCTTTCTTT	CASSSLGGGTEAFF
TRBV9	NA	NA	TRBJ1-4	TGTGCCAGCAGCGCCCGGGCCGCAACTAATGAAAAACTGTTTTTT	CASSARAATNEKLFF
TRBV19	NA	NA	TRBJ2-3	TGTGCCAGTAGTATAGTGACGGGTACGCAGTATTTT	CASSIVTGTQYF
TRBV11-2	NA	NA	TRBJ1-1	TGTGCCAGCAGTAGCCTTCGGGGGGCTGGCACTGAAGCTTTCTTT	CASSSLRGAGTEAFF
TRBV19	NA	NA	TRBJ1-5	TGTGCCAGTAGTATCCCCGCAGGGAGCAATCAGCCCCAGCATTTT	CASSIPAGSNQPQHF
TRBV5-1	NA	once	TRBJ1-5	TGCGCCAGCAGCTTAGGACAGAATCAGCCCCAGCATTTT	CASSLGQNQPQHF
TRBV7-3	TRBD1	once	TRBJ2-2	TGTGCCAGCACCGATAGAACAGGGGGCACCGGGGAGCTGTTTTTT	CASTDRTGGTGELFF
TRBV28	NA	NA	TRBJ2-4	TGTGCCAGCAGCCCCGCGGACCTAGCCAAAAACATTCAGTACTTC	CASSPADLAKNIQYF
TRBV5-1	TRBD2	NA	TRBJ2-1	TGCGCCAGCAGCTTGACTAGCGGGATGTACAATGAGCAGTTCTTC	CASSLTSGMYNEQFF
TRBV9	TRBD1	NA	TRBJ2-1	TGTGCCAGCAGCGAGACAGGGATTCATGAGCAGTTCTTC	CASSETGIHEQFF
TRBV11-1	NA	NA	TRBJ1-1	TGTGCCAGCAGCTTAGCGCACGTGAACACTGAAGCTTTCTTT	CASSLAHVNTEAFF
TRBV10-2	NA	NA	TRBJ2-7	TGCGCCAGCAGACCCCCCTTTGTCGACGAGCAGTACTTC	CASRPPFVDEQYF
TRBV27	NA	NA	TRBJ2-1	TGTGCCAGCAGCTCCGGTTCGGTGTCCTACAATGAGCAGTTCTTC	CASSSGSVSYNEQFF
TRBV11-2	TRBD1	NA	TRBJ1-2	TGTGCCAGCAGCCCTACGGCGGGACAGGGTAGTGGCTACACCTTC	CASSPTAGQGSGYTF
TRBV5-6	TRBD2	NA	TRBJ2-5	TGTGCCAGCAGCCCGACCCCCGGGAGGGAGACCCAGTACTTC	CASSPTPGRETQYF
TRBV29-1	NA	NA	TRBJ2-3	TGCAGCGTTGGTGGCAGGGTCACAGATACGCAGTATTTT	CSVGGRVTDTQYF
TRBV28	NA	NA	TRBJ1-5	TGTGCCAGCAGTTTCCCTCGGGGGATGAGAAATCAGCCCCAGCATTTT	CASSFPRGMRNQPQHF